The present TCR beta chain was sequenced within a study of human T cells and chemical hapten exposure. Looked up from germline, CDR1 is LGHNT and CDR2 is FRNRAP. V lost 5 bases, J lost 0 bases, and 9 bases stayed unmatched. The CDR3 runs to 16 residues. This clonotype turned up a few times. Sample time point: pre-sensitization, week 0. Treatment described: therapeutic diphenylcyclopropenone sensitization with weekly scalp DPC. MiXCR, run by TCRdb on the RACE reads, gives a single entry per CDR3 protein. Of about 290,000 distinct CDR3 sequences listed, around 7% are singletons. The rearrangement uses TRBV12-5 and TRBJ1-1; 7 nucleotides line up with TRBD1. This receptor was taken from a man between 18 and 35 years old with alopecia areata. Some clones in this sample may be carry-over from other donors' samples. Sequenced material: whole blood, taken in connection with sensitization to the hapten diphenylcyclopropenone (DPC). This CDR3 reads CASGKTGPTLNTEAFF. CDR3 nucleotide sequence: TGTGCTAGTGGTAAGACAGGGCCCACCCTGAACACTGAAGCTTTCTTT.